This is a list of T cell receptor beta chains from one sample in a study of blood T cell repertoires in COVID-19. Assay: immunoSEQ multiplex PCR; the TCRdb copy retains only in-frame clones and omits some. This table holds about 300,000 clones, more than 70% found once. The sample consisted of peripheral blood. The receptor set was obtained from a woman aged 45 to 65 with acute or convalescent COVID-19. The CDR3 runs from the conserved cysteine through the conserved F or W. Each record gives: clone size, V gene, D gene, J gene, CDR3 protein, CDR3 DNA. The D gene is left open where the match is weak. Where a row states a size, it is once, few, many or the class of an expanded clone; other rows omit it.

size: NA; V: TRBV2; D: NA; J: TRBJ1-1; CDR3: CASSPWTPRDTEAFF; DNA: TGTGCCAGCAGCCCTTGGACTCCGAGGGACACTGAAGCTTTCTTT
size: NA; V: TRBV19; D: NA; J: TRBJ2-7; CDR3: CASSIRQDNLREQYF; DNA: TGTGCCAGTAGTATACGACAGGATAACCTACGGGAGCAGTACTTC
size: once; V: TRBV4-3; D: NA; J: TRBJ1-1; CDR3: CASSQLGRRGNTEAFF; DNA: TGCGCCAGCAGCCAATTGGGAAGGCGGGGAAACACTGAAGCTTTCTTT
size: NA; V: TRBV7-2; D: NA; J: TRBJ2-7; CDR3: CASSDDRWGGVSYYEQYF; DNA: TGTGCCAGCAGCGATGACAGGTGGGGAGGGGTCAGCTACTACGAGCAGTACTTC
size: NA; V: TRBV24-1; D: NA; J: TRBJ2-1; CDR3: CATSDHTRYNEQFF; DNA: TGTGCCACCAGTGACCATACTAGATACAATGAGCAGTTCTTC
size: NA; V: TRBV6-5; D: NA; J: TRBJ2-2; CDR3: CAERGGMNTGELFF; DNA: TGTGCCGAGAGGGGCGGGATGAACACCGGGGAGCTGTTTTTT
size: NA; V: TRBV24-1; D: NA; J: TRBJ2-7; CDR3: CATSQGRGLDEQYF; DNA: TGTGCCACCAGTCAGGGGCGAGGGTTGGACGAGCAGTACTTC
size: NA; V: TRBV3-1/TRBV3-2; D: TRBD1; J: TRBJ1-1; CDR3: CASTTLPGQAEAFF; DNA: TGTGCCAGCACCACCCTTCCGGGACAGGCTGAAGCTTTCTTT
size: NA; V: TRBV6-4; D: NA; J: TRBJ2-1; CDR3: CASSDGVNEQFF; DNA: TGTGCCAGCAGTGATGGAGTTAATGAGCAGTTCTTC
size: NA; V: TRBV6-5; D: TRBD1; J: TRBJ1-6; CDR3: CASRSDRLGNSPLHF; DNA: TGTGCCAGCAGGTCGGACAGGCTGGGTAATTCACCCCTCCACTTT
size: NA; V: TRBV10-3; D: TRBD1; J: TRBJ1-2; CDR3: CAIKAQGELNYGYTF; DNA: TGTGCCATCAAAGCACAGGGGGAACTAAACTATGGCTACACCTTC
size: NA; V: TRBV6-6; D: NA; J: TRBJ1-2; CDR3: CASSYLSGRGYTF; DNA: TGTGCCAGCAGTTACTTGTCAGGGAGGGGCTACACCTTC
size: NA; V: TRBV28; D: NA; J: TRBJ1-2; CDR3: CASSSRGNVYGYTF; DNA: TGTGCCAGCAGTTCGCGCGGGAATGTTTATGGCTACACCTTC
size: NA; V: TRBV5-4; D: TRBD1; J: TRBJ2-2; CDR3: CASSSGQAIFSGELFF; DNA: TGTGCCAGCAGCTCGGGACAGGCGATTTTTTCCGGGGAGCTGTTTTTT
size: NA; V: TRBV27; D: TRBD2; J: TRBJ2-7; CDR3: CASSSIAGGRDEQYF; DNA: TGTGCCAGCAGTTCCATAGCGGGTGGTCGCGACGAGCAGTACTTC
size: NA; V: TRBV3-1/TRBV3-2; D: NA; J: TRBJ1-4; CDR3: CASSQEAGLKKLFF; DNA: TGTGCCAGCAGCCAAGAGGCAGGGTTGAAAAAACTGTTTTTT
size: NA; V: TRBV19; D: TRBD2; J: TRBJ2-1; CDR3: CASTPLAGAPYNEQFF; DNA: TGTGCCAGTACTCCTCTAGCGGGAGCCCCCTACAATGAGCAGTTCTTC
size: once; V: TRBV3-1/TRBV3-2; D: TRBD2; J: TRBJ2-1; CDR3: CASSPNPGLAGGNSYNEQFF; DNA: TGTGCCAGCAGTCCTAACCCCGGACTAGCGGGAGGAAATTCCTACAATGAGCAGTTCTTC
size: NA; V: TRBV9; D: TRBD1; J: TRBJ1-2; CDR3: CASSPRDRGQGYTF; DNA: TGTGCCAGCAGCCCCCGGGACAGGGGGCAAGGCTACACCTTC
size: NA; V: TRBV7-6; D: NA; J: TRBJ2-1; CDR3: CASSLEVVGAYNEQFF; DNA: TGTGCCAGCAGCTTAGAAGTGGTTGGGGCATACAATGAGCAGTTCTTC
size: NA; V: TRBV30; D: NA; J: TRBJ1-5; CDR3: CAWKSRHKNQPQHF; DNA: TGTGCCTGGAAGTCGCGGCACAAAAATCAGCCCCAGCATTTT
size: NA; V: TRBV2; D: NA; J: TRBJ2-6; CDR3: CAKTGVGANVLTF; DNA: TGTGCCAAAACGGGAGTTGGGGCCAACGTCCTGACTTTC
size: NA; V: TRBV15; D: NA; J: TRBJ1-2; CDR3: CATSRDTGIDYGYTF; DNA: TGTGCCACCAGCAGAGATACAGGGATCGACTATGGCTACACCTTC
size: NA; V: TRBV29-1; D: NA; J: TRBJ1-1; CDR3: CSVPRTDNTEAFF; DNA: TGCAGCGTCCCTCGCACAGATAACACTGAAGCTTTCTTT
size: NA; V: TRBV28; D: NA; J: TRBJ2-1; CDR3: CASSLFAYNEQFF; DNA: TGTGCCAGCAGTTTATTCGCCTACAATGAGCAGTTCTTC
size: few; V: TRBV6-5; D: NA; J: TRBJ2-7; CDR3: CASRLTRSSYEQYF; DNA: TGTGCCAGCAGATTGACACGTAGCTCCTACGAGCAGTACTTC
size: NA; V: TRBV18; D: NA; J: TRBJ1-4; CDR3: CASSPRRETTTNEKLFF; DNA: TGTGCCAGCTCACCACGGAGGGAAACTACAACTAATGAAAAACTGTTTTTT
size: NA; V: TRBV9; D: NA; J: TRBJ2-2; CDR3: CASSPERSGELFF; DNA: TGTGCCAGCAGCCCGGAGAGGAGCGGGGAGCTGTTTTTT
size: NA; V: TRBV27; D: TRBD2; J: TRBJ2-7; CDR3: CASSLEWGLAGSYEQYF; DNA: TGTGCCAGCAGTTTAGAGTGGGGACTAGCGGGATCCTACGAGCAGTACTTC
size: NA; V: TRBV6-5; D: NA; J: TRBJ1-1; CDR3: CASSQRENTEAFF; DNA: TGTGCCAGCAGCCAAAGAGAGAACACTGAAGCTTTCTTT
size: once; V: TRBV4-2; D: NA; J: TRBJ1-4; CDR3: CASSQGQADEKLFF; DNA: TGTGCCAGCAGCCAAGGACAGGCTGATGAAAAACTGTTTTTT
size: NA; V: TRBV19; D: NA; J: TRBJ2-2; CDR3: CASSIKMGRGYDGELFF; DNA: TGTGCCAGTAGTATAAAAATGGGCAGGGGTTACGACGGGGAGCTGTTTTTT
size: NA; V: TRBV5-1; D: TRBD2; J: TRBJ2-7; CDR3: CASSLEAGEVDEQYF; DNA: TGCGCCAGCAGCTTGGAAGCGGGAGAGGTAGACGAGCAGTACTTC
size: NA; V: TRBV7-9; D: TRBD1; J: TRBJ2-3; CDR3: CASSRDRQGIRTTTDTQYF; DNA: TGTGCCAGCAGCAGGGACAGGCAAGGAATTCGAACGACCACAGATACGCAGTATTTT
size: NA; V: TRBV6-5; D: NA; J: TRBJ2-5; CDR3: CASSSTGTPQETQYF; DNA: TGTGCCAGCAGTTCAACAGGGACCCCCCAAGAGACCCAGTACTTC
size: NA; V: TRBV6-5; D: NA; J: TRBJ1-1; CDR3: CASSYQQEGGTEAFF; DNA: TGTGCCAGCAGTTACCAACAGGAGGGTGGCACTGAAGCTTTCTTT
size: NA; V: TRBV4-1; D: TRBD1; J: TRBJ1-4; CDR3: CASSLRQGEKLFF; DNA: TGCGCCAGCAGCCTGCGACAGGGTGAAAAACTGTTTTTT
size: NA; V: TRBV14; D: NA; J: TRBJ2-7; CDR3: CASSQVAVASYEQYF; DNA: TGTGCCAGCAGCCAAGTAGCGGTCGCCTCCTACGAGCAGTACTTC
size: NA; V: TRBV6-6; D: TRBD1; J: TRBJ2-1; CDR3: CASKVGTAYNEQFF; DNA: TGTGCCAGCAAAGTGGGGACAGCTTACAATGAGCAGTTCTTC
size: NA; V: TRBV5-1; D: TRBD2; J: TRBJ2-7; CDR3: CASSLRSGGRDEQYF; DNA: TGCGCCAGCAGCTTGCGGTCGGGAGGGCGGGACGAGCAGTACTTC
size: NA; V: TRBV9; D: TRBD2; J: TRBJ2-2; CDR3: CASSVFPSGSGTGELFF; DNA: TGTGCCAGCAGCGTATTTCCTAGCGGGAGTGGGACCGGGGAGCTGTTTTTT
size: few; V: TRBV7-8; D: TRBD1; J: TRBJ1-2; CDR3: CASSPRVGDRGSGYTF; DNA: TGTGCCAGCAGCCCACGAGTGGGGGACAGAGGGTCTGGCTACACCTTC
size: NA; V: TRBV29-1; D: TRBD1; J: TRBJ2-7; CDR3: CSVVGQGALEQYF; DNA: TGCAGCGTCGTAGGCCAGGGGGCGCTTGAGCAGTACTTC
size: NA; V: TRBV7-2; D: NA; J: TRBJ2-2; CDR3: CASSSQGGELFF; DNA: TGTGCCAGCAGCTCGCAGGGCGGGGAGCTGTTTTTT
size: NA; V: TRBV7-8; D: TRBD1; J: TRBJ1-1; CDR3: CASSPRAGQGATEAFF; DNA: TGTGCCAGCAGCCCCCGAGCCGGACAGGGCGCCACTGAAGCTTTCTTT
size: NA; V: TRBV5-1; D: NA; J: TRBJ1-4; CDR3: CASSPMLGGTNEKLFF; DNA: TGCGCCAGCAGCCCCATGTTAGGAGGAACTAATGAAAAACTGTTTTTT
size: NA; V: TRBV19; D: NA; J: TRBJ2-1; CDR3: CASSKRAGAGNEQFF; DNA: TGTGCCAGTAGTAAAAGGGCAGGGGCAGGTAATGAGCAGTTCTTC
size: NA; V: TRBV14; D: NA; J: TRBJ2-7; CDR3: CASSAGGKQYF; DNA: TGTGCCAGCAGCGCTGGAGGGAAGCAGTACTTC
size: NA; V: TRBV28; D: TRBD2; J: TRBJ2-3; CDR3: CASSSSFKREGPGADTQYF; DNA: TGTGCCAGCAGTTCCTCGTTCAAGCGGGAGGGCCCGGGGGCAGATACGCAGTATTTT
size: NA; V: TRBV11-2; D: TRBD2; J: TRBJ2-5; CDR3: CASSAGLGQETQYF; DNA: TGTGCCAGCAGCGCAGGACTAGGACAAGAGACCCAGTACTTC
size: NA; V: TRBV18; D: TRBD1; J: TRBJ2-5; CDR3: CASSPSRTGVRETQYF; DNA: TGTGCCAGCTCACCATCACGGACAGGGGTAAGAGAGACCCAGTACTTC
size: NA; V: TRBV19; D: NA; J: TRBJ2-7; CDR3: CASSIGAGSYEQYF; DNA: TGTGCCAGTAGTATAGGGGCCGGGAGCTACGAGCAGTACTTC
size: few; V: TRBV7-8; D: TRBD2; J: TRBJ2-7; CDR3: CASSLGLAGVLEQYF; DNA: TGTGCCAGCAGCTTAGGGCTAGCGGGAGTACTCGAGCAGTACTTC
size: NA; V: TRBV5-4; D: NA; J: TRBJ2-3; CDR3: CASYPRASSTDTQYF; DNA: TGTGCCAGTTACCCCCGAGCCTCTAGCACAGATACGCAGTATTTT
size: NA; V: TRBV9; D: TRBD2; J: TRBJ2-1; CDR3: CASSVYGYIAGDNEQFF; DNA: TGTGCCAGCAGCGTTTACGGGTACATAGCGGGGGACAATGAGCAGTTCTTC